Listed below are T cell receptor beta chains from one sample, sequenced in a study of blood T cells in healthy people across ages. TCRdb analysed the 5' RACE reads with MiXCR anew, one entry per CDR3 protein. The sample lists 1.5 million to 2 million distinct CDR3 sequences, 49% seen once, with around 2.1% in the top ten. The sequenced sample consisted of blood. The receptor set was obtained from a woman in her 40s in good health. CDR3s include the opening cysteine and the closing phenylalanine or tryptophan. A D gene is named only where the DNA matches it firmly. Size values are once, few and many counts, or a class for expanded clones, and some rows have none.

>TRBJ2-1|NA|few|TRBV5-1
TGCGCCAGCAGCTCCGAAGGGGCATGGAGGGATGAGCAGTTCTTC
CASSSEGAWRDEQFF
>TRBJ2-7|NA|NA|TRBV6-5
TGTGCCAGCAGTTACTCGATTTGGGACGCCAGAAGCTCCTACGAGCAGTACTTC
CASSYSIWDARSSYEQYF
>TRBJ2-3|TRBD2|NA|TRBV4-2
TGTGCCAGCAGCCAAGACGACTATAGCGGGAGGAGCACAGATACGCAGTATTTT
CASSQDDYSGRSTDTQYF
>TRBJ1-2|NA|NA|TRBV20-1
TGCAGTGCTAGAGATCTGGACACTTATAACTATGGCTACACCTTC
CSARDLDTYNYGYTF
>TRBJ2-5|NA|NA|TRBV21-1
TGTGCCAGCAGCAAAGACAGCCCCAGAAGGAAAGAGACCCAGTACTTC
CASSKDSPRRKETQYF
>TRBJ1-1|NA|NA|TRBV27
TGTGCCAGCAGTTTCGGAGGGCATAACACTGAAGCTTTCTTT
CASSFGGHNTEAFF
>TRBJ2-7|TRBD1|NA|TRBV5-1
TGCGCCAGCAGCTTGGCCGTTCAGGGGGTTCTTTACGAGCAGTACTTC
CASSLAVQGVLYEQYF
>TRBJ2-5|TRBD1|NA|TRBV19
TGTGCCAGTAGTCCCTCCCGGGACAGGGACCAAGAGACCCAGTACTTC
CASSPSRDRDQETQYF
>TRBJ2-5|TRBD1|few|TRBV5-1
TGCGCCAGCAGCCGATCACAGGGGGCCTGGGAGACCCAGTACTTC
CASSRSQGAWETQYF
>TRBJ1-2|NA|few|TRBV9
TGTGCCAGCAGCGAGGACAGCGCCTTGGGCTATGGCTACACCTTC
CASSEDSALGYGYTF
>TRBJ2-1|TRBD2|few|TRBV20-1
TGCAGTGCTAGACCCTTACCCGGGACTAGCCCGAGCTCCTACAATGAGCAGTTCTTC
CSARPLPGTSPSSYNEQFF
>TRBJ2-5|NA|NA|TRBV6-5
TGTGCCAGCAACATAGGGAGAGGGGCCGAGACCCAGTACTTC
CASNIGRGAETQYF